Listed below are T cell receptor beta chains from one sample, sequenced in a study of blood T cells in healthy people across ages. One entry per CDR3 protein results from TCRdb running MiXCR on the 5' RACE reads. In the table there are about 640,000 distinct CDR3 sequences, approximately 50% of which are singletons. The sample consisted of blood. The receptors come from a man in his sixties in good health. CDR3s include the opening cysteine and the closing phenylalanine or tryptophan. The D gene is left open where the match is weak. Some rows mark clone size as missing; the rest say once, few, many or name a class of expanded clone.

J gene,D gene,V gene,clone size,CDR3 protein,CDR3 DNA
TRBJ2-5,.,TRBV2,once,CASSGSPWGTQYF,TGTGCCAGCAGTGGCAGTCCTTGGGGGACCCAGTACTTC
TRBJ2-5,TRBD2,TRBV3-1,few,CASSQTSGGREQYF,TGTGCCAGCAGCCAGACTAGCGGGGGACGGGAGCAGTACTTC
TRBJ2-3,TRBD2,TRBV3-1,.,CASSPVPASGARLQYF,TGTGCCAGCAGCCCGGTCCCGGCTAGCGGGGCCCGATTGCAGTATTTT
TRBJ1-1,.,TRBV20-1,.,CSIGGEMNTEAFF,TGCAGTATCGGGGGGGAAATGAACACTGAAGCTTTCTTT
TRBJ2-5,TRBD2,TRBV6-5,few,CASSYRGLPQETQYF,TGTGCCAGCAGTTACCGGGGACTACCCCAAGAGACCCAGTACTTC
TRBJ1-1,.,TRBV27,.,CASSSGGWGGAEAFF,TGTGCCAGCAGTTCTGGGGGTTGGGGAGGGGCTGAAGCTTTCTTT
TRBJ2-2,.,TRBV5-5,.,CASSSPGTATGKLFF,TGTGCCAGCAGCTCGCCCGGGACCGCCACCGGGAAGCTGTTTTTT
TRBJ2-7,.,TRBV2,.,CASSDGGYSYEQYF,TGTGCCAGCAGTGACGGTGGTTATTCCTACGAGCAGTACTTC
TRBJ1-2,.,TRBV6-2/TRBV6-3,.,CASLGQNNYGYTF,TGTGCCAGTCTTGGGCAGAATAACTATGGCTACACCTTC
TRBJ2-1,TRBD1,TRBV29-1,.,CSGETGAGYNEQFF,TGCAGCGGGGAAACAGGGGCCGGCTACAATGAGCAGTTCTTC
TRBJ1-4,TRBD1,TRBV3-1,.,CASSEYRGRGEKLFF,TGTGCCAGCAGCGAATACAGGGGGCGAGGAGAAAAACTGTTTTTT
TRBJ1-1,.,TRBV9,.,CASSAPPHTEAFF,TGTGCCAGCAGCGCGCCCCCCCACACTGAAGCTTTCTTT
TRBJ2-5,.,TRBV4-1,.,CASNQGGVAETQYF,TGCGCCAGCAACCAGGGGGGGGTTGCGGAGACCCAGTACTTC
TRBJ2-5,TRBD1,TRBV6-6,.,CASSYGTGGRETQYF,TGTGCCAGCAGTTATGGGACAGGGGGCCGGGAGACCCAGTACTTC
TRBJ2-1,.,TRBV4-2,few,CASSQDLAGWNEQFF,TGTGCCAGCAGCCAAGATTTGGCGGGGTGGAATGAGCAGTTCTTC
TRBJ1-2,.,TRBV6-5,few,CASSSLYGYTF,TGTGCCAGCAGTTCCCTCTATGGCTACACCTTC
TRBJ2-7,.,TRBV13,.,CASSLSYGGGGNVYEQYF,TGTGCCAGCAGCTTGTCATACGGCGGCGGGGGCAATGTGTACGAGCAGTACTTC
TRBJ1-1,.,TRBV12-3/TRBV12-4,few,CASSLRGGTEAFF,TGTGCCAGCAGTTTAAGGGGCGGCACTGAAGCTTTCTTT
TRBJ2-3,TRBD2,TRBV5-1,few,CASSSGLGRDTQYF,TGCGCCAGCAGCTCCGGACTAGGAAGAGATACGCAGTATTTT
TRBJ2-3,TRBD2,TRBV29-1,.,CSVYHSGASTDTQYF,TGCAGCGTTTACCATAGCGGGGCCTCCACAGATACGCAGTATTTT
TRBJ2-5,TRBD1,TRBV5-1,.,CASSSRPGQGVPEETQYF,TGCGCCAGCAGCTCCCGACCGGGACAGGGGGTCCCCGAAGAGACCCAGTACTTC
TRBJ2-5,.,TRBV15,.,CATSRDRLVSAPQHRETQYF,TGTGCCACCAGCAGAGATCGCCTAGTTTCGGCTCCTCAGCACCGGGAGACCCAGTACTTC
TRBJ1-1,.,TRBV3-1,few,CASSQDLRVSTEAFF,TGTGCCAGCAGCCAAGATCTTCGGGTTAGCACTGAAGCTTTCTTT
TRBJ2-5,.,TRBV10-3,few,CAISGSTAQETQYF,TGTGCCATCAGTGGGTCGACAGCCCAAGAGACCCAGTACTTC
TRBJ2-1,.,TRBV7-8,many,CASSLDGTAGPYNEQFF,TGTGCCAGCAGCTTGGACGGGACGGCTGGCCCCTACAATGAGCAGTTCTTC
TRBJ2-5,TRBD2,TRBV7-6,few,CASSSPSGGETQYF,TGTGCCAGCAGCTCCCCTTCGGGGGGAGAGACCCAGTACTTC
TRBJ1-2,.,TRBV9,once,CASSAYSGAYTF,TGTGCCAGCAGCGCGTACTCGGGGGCTTACACCTTC
TRBJ2-3,TRBD2,TRBV2,few,CASSEGLPSTDTQYF,TGTGCCAGCAGTGAGGGACTACCGAGCACAGATACGCAGTATTTT
TRBJ1-1,.,TRBV6-1,.,CASRWLGTFAEAFF,TGTGCCAGTAGATGGCTGGGGACTTTCGCTGAAGCTTTCTTT
TRBJ2-7,.,TRBV6-5,.,CASSSRSSHEQYF,TGTGCCAGCAGTTCCCGGAGCTCCCACGAGCAGTACTTC
TRBJ2-3,TRBD2,TRBV12-3/TRBV12-4,few,CASSSSGGADTQYF,TGTGCCAGCAGTAGTAGCGGGGGGGCAGATACGCAGTATTTT
TRBJ1-2,.,TRBV7-2,.,CASRQAGTPNYGYTF,TGTGCCAGCAGGCAGGCCGGGACACCTAACTATGGCTACACCTTC
TRBJ2-3,TRBD2,TRBV20-1,.,CSANDAGGPDTQYF,TGCAGTGCTAACGATGCGGGGGGTCCAGATACGCAGTATTTT
TRBJ2-1,.,TRBV20-1,.,CSATTEFNNEQFF,TGCAGTGCTACGACCGAGTTTAACAATGAGCAGTTCTTC
TRBJ2-2,.,TRBV29-1,.,CSAKTALNTGELFF,TGCAGCGCCAAGACAGCCCTGAACACCGGGGAGCTGTTTTTT
TRBJ2-3,TRBD2,TRBV20-1,.,CSAKGGGEQADTQYF,TGCAGTGCAAAAGGTGGGGGGGAACAGGCAGATACGCAGTATTTT
TRBJ1-5,.,TRBV21-1,.,CASSKGQGDQPQHF,TGTGCCAGCAGCAAAGGACAGGGGGACCAGCCCCAGCATTTT
TRBJ2-2,.,TRBV29-1,.,CSVEVLTENTEELFF,TGCAGCGTTGAAGTTCTCACAGAGAACACCGAGGAGCTGTTTTTT
TRBJ1-1,.,TRBV3-1,.,CASRPAGWDTEAFF,TGTGCCAGCAGACCGGCAGGGTGGGACACTGAAGCTTTCTTT
TRBJ2-1,.,TRBV12-3/TRBV12-4,.,CASSFGGTNEQFF,TGTGCCAGCAGTTTTGGAGGTACCAATGAGCAGTTCTTC
TRBJ2-2,.,TRBV9,.,CASSRQGTGELFF,TGTGCCAGTTCACGGCAAGGTACCGGGGAGCTGTTTTTT
TRBJ2-3,.,TRBV12-3/TRBV12-4,few,CASRLSGVGTDTQYF,TGTGCCAGCAGGCTTAGTGGGGTAGGGACAGATACGCAGTATTTT